The 20 T cell receptor beta chains below come from one sample, sequenced in a study of shared clonotypes between healthy human individuals. The table came from immunoSEQ multiplex PCR; TCRdb's copy has only in-frame clones and leaves some out. The data contain over 2,000,000 clones, 80% to 95% of them singletons. Terminally differentiated effector memory CD45RA+ cells were left out of the naive CD8 fraction, which was CD45RO-negative and positively selected for CCR7. Sequencing was carried out using naive CD8+ T cells from PBMCs. These TCRs come from a man aged 18-30 years in good health. Some clones in this sample may be carry-over from other donors' samples.

This chain joins TRBV19 and TRBJ1-5; D is unclear. Germline V CDR1 and CDR2: LNHDA, SQIVND (reference sequence). V was pared by 3 bases and J by 2 bases, with 5 bases between. The CDR3 has 13 residues. The CDR3 nucleotides read TGTGCCAGTAGTATTAGTCGCAATCAGCCCCAGCATTTT. This sequence encodes CASSISRNQPQHF.

The V and J genes are TRBV6-9 and TRBJ2-2; D is uncertain. Germline assignment: CDR1 MNHGY and CDR2 SVAAGI. V gave up 9 bases and J gave up 6 bases, with 5 bases separating them. This CDR3 is built from 10 residues. The CDR3 here is CARLAGELFF. Written as DNA, the CDR3 is TGTGCCAGATTAGCCGGGGAGCTGTTTTTT.

The rearrangement joins TRBV7-9 to TRBJ2-2; 15 bases align to TRBD2. CDR1 and CDR2 (germline): SEHNR, FQNEAQ (reference sequence). The CDR3 extends over 18 amino acids. With V trimmed by 5 bases and J by 5 bases, 9 bases remained unmatched. The CDR3 coding sequence is TGTGCCAGCAGCCCGAGGACTAGCGGGAGGGCCCTTACCGGGGAGCTGTTTTTT. Protein: CASSPRTSGRALTGELFF.

The rearrangement joins TRBV27 to TRBJ2-2; 8 bases fit TRBD2. The CDR3 has 19 amino acids. Germline V gives CDR1 MNHEY, CDR2 SMNVEV (reference sequence). Germline trimming cut 3 bases from V and 0 bases from J; bases unmatched to any gene: 12. The CDR3 here is CASSLLFGSGSTNTGELFF. The CDR3 nucleotides read TGTGCCAGCAGTTTGCTCTTCGGGAGCGGGAGCACGAACACCGGGGAGCTGTTTTTT.

This clone has a handful of counts. This sample also contains other DNA sequences that code for the same CDR3. This rearrangement joins TRBV27 to TRBJ1-2; D call uncertain. The CDR3 consists of 13 residues. V was shortened by 2 bases and J by 2 bases, with 6 bases between the two germline ends. Germline V CDR1 and CDR2: MNHEY, SMNVEV (reference sequence). The CDR3 region is CASSLGPNYGYTF. The DNA of the CDR3 is TGTGCCAGCAGTTTAGGACCGAACTATGGCTACACCTTC.

The chain carries TRBV10-3 and TRBJ2-7; TRBD1 aligns across 10 bases. There are 15 residues in the CDR3. Germline loops: CDR1 ENHRY, CDR2 SYGVKD. The V and J ends lost 3 bases and 0 bases, in that order; junction bases with no gene match: 2. The CDR3 DNA reads as TGTGCCATCAGTGAAGGGACAGGGGACTCCTACGAGCAGTACTTC. Residues: CAISEGTGDSYEQYF.

The chain employs TRBV5-5 and TRBJ2-5, with D unresolved. CDR3 length: 10 amino acids. Germline CDR1 and CDR2: SGHKS and YYEKEE (reference sequence). The CDR3 loop reads CAPQPETQYF. The CDR3 region has the DNA TGTGCTCCTCAGCCGGAGACCCAGTACTTC.

This rearrangement joins TRBV9 to TRBJ1-1, with D unclear. Germline V lookup: CDR1 SGDLS, CDR2 YYNGEE. This CDR3 is 13 amino acids long. Trimming shortened V by 0 bases and J by 1 base, and 4 bases separated the two germline ends. The CDR3 spells CASSVVRNTEAFF. CDR3 in DNA: TGTGCCAGCAGCGTAGTCAGGAACACTGAAGCTTTCTTT.

This clone was seen only once. The rearrangement uses TRBV9 and TRBJ2-2; D call uncertain. Germline-derived CDR1 and CDR2 are SGDLS and YYNGEE. The CDR3 runs 16 residues. V was clipped by 4 bases and J by 0 bases, with 13 bases between them. CDR3 nucleotides: TGTGCCAGCAGCACAACCCATCGATCGAACACCGGGGAGCTGTTTTTT. Its protein product is CASSTTHRSNTGELFF.

V gene TRBV22-1 combines with J gene TRBJ1-5; the D segment call TRBD1 is taken from the table without a DNA check. TRBV22-1 is a recognized pseudogene. The CDR3 length is 14 residues. The CDR3 sequence is CPGSPGTGNQPQHF. The CDR3 DNA reads as TGTCCTGGGAGCCCAGGGACAGGTAATCAGCCCCAGCATTTT.

The chain recombines TRBV5-1 with TRBJ2-1; D gene unclear. Looked up from germline, CDR1 is SGHRS and CDR2 is YFSETQ. Trimming took off 5 bases at V and 4 bases at J, with 16 bases between the two ends. The CDR3 has 15 residues. This CDR3 is CASSFWTNKYNEQFF. Here the CDR3 DNA reads TGCGCCAGCAGTTTCTGGACCAATAAGTACAATGAGCAGTTCTTC.

The CDR3 here is CASSFVAGLGINNEQFF. The CDR3 bases are TGTGCCAGCAGCTTCGTAGCGGGGTTGGGGATAAACAATGAGCAGTTCTTC. V usage is TRBV7-9 and J usage is TRBJ2-1; TRBD2 matches at 8 bases. The germline gives CDR1 SEHNR, CDR2 FQNEAQ (reference sequence). This CDR3 has 17 residues. The J segment lost 5 bases and the V segment lost 3 bases, leaving 12 bases of the junction unmatched.

The chain employs TRBV19 and TRBJ2-7; the D is unclear. The CDR3 consists of 12 residues. Germline loops: CDR1 LNHDA, CDR2 SQIVND (reference sequence). Trimming shortened V by 3 bases and J by 4 bases, and 7 bases separated the two germline ends. The CDR3 loop is CASSMGTYEQYF. The CDR3 DNA reads TGTGCCAGTAGTATGGGCACTTACGAGCAGTACTTC. The full variable domain, with the rest looked up from reference TRBV19 and TRBJ2-7, is DGGITQSPKYLFRKEGQNVTLSCEQNLNHDAMYWYRQDPGQGLRLIYYSQIVNDFQKGDIAEGYSVSREKKESFPLTVTSAQKNPTAFYLCASSMGTYEQYFGPGTRLTVT.

This sequence joins TRBV10-3 and TRBJ2-1; TRBD2 matches 12 bases. This CDR3 contains 16 residues. In germline, CDR1 is ENHRY, CDR2 SYGVKD. The V segment lost 2 bases and the J segment 3 bases; nucleotides outside the gene matches: 2. The CDR3 here is CAISEGTSGFYNEQFF. In nucleotides, the CDR3 is TGTGCCATCAGTGAGGGGACTAGCGGGTTCTACAATGAGCAGTTCTTC.

This clone was recorded only once. The CDR3 sequence is CAIHRVLPYEQYF. As DNA, the CDR3 is TGTGCCATTCATAGGGTTCTCCCCTACGAGCAGTACTTC. The rearrangement uses TRBV10-3 and TRBJ2-7; unclear D gene. The V end was cut by 9 bases, the J end by 2 bases, with 14 bases between. Germline CDR1 is ENHRY and CDR2 is SYGVKD. The CDR3 contains 13 residues.

The J gene is TRBJ2-7, the V gene TRBV14, with D tentatively TRBD1 or TRBD2 (5 bases each). Germline V gene data show CDR1 as SGHDN and CDR2 as FVKESK. V was cut by 4 bases and J by 5 bases, with 18 bases left in between. The CDR3 consists of 15 residues. As DNA, the CDR3 is TGTGCCAGCAGCCTCAGAATGGGGGTTTCGAACGAGCAGTACTTC. It yields the protein CASSLRMGVSNEQYF.

This rearrangement joins TRBV29-1 to TRBJ2-2, with D perhaps TRBD1 or TRBD2 (5 bases each). In germline, CDR1 is SQVTM, CDR2 ANQGSEA. The CDR3 is 12 residues long. V lost 7 bases and J 4 bases, leaving 10 bases between the germline ends. CDR3 residues: CSARDGTGELFF. CDR3 bases: TGCAGCGCCCGGGACGGCACCGGGGAGCTGTTTTTT.

On this clone: In the same sample, other DNA sequences code for this CDR3. J is TRBJ2-2 and V is TRBV19, with 11 bases fitting TRBD2. CDR1 LNHDA and CDR2 SQIVND come from the germline V gene (reference sequence). V shed 3 bases and J 1 base; nucleotides not matched to a gene: 4. CDR3 size: 17 residues. CDR3 DNA sequence: TGTGCCAGTAGTATTGGTCTAGCGGGAGGGAACACCGGGGAGCTGTTTTTT. Its protein product is CASSIGLAGGNTGELFF.

This chain uses TRBV7-9 with TRBJ2-2; TRBD1 is a possible D gene (6 bases). CDR3 length equals 16 residues. V was shortened by 6 bases and J by 1 base, with 15 bases between the two germline ends. The germline CDR1 and CDR2 sequences are SEHNR and FQNEAQ (reference sequence). CDR3 residues: CASSHVPGQNTGELFF. CDR3 sequence (DNA): TGTGCCAGCAGTCACGTACCGGGACAGAACACCGGGGAGCTGTTTTTT.

The rearrangement uses TRBV4-1 and TRBJ2-7; 8 nucleotides match TRBD1. Germline CDR1 is MGHRA and CDR2 is YSYEKL. This CDR3 has 13 residues. V dropped 6 bases and J dropped 0; count of bases not matched to a gene: 1. The CDR3 sequence is CASSGQGSYEQYF. CDR3 in DNA: TGCGCCAGCAGTGGACAGGGCTCCTACGAGCAGTACTTC.